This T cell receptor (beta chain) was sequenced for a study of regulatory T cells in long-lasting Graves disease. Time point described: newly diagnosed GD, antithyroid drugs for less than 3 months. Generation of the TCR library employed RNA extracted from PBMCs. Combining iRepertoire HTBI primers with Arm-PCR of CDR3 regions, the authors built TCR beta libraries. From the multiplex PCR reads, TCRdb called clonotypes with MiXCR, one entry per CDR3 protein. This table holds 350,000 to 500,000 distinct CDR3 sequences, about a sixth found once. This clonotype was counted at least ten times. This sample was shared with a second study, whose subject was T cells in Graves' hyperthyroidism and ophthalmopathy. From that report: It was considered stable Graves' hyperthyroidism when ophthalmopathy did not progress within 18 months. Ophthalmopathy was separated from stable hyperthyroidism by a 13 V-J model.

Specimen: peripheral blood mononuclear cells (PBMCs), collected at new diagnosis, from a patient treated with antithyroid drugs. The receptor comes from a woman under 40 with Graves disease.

Written as DNA, the CDR3 is TGTGCCAGCAGTAACCAGGGACAGGGTGGTGGCTACACCTTC. This codes for CASSNQGQGGGYTF. J is TRBJ1-2 and V is TRBV2; TRBD1 matches 9 bases. V lost 5 bases, J lost 7 bases, and 8 bases stayed unmatched. Germline CDR1 reads SNHLY; CDR2 reads FYNNEI. The CDR3 totals 14 residues.